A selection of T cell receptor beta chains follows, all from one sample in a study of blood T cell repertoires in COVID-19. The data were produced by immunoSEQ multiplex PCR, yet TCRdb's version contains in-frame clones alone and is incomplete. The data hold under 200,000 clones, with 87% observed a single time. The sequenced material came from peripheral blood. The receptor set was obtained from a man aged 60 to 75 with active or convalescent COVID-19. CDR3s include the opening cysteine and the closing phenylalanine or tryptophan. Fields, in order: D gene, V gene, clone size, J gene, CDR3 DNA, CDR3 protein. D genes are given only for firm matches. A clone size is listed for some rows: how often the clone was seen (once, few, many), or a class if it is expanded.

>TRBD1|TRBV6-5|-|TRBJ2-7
TGTGCCAGCAGTAACGCCGGGACAGGAGACTACGAGCAGTACTTC
CASSNAGTGDYEQYF
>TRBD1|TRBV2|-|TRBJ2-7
TGTGCCAGCAGTCCGGGACAGAACTACGAGCAGTACTTC
CASSPGQNYEQYF
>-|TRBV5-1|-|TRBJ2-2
TGCGCCAGCAGCTTGGGACGGGTAGGAGGCGGGGAGCTGTTTTTT
CASSLGRVGGGELFF
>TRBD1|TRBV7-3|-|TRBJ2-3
TGTGCCAGCAGCCTCCGACAGGGGGGGACAGATACGCAGTATTTT
CASSLRQGGTDTQYF
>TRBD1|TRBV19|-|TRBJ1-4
TGTGCCAGTATGCCCCTTGGACAGGTCAAAGATGAAAAACTGTTTTTT
CASMPLGQVKDEKLFF
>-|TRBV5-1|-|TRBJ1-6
TGCGCCAGCAGAGTCCAGGGGTCCGATTCACCCCTCCACTTT
CASRVQGSDSPLHF
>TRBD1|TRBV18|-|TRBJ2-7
TGTGCCAGCTCACCCGGGACAGAATCTCTTGAGCAGTACTTC
CASSPGTESLEQYF
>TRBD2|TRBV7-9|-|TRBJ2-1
TGTGCCAGCAGCTTCTATCGGGGGGGCTTTACCCATGAGCGGTTCTTC
CASSFYRGGFTHERFF
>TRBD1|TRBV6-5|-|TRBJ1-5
TGTGCCAGCAGTTCCACCGGGACAGGGGGTCAGCCCCAGCATTTT
CASSSTGTGGQPQHF
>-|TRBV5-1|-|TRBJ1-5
TGCGCCAGCAGCTTGGCGGGAGGCAATCAGCCCCAGCATTTT
CASSLAGGNQPQHF
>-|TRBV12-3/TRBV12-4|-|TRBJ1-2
TGTGCCAGCAGTTTAGCCAGCGGATATGGCTACACCTTC
CASSLASGYGYTF
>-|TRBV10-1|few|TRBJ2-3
TGCGCCAGCACCGTGAGCCGGGGGTGGGGAGATACGCAGTATTTT
CASTVSRGWGDTQYF
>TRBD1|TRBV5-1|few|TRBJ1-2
TGCGCCAGCAGCTTACGGACAGGGGAAGGTGGCTACACCTTC
CASSLRTGEGGYTF
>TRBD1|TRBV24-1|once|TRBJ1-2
TGTGCCACCCGTTCCGACAGGGTACCCTATGGCTACACCTTC
CATRSDRVPYGYTF
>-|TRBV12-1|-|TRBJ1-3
TGTGCCAGCAGCTTTGCCGTCCAGGGCTCTGGAAACACCATATATTTT
CASSFAVQGSGNTIYF
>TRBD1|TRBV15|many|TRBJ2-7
TGTGCCACCAGCAGAGAGACAGGGGGGACCTACGAGCAGTACTTC
CATSRETGGTYEQYF
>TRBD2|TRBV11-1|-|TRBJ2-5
TGTGCCAGCAGCTTAGAGACTAGCGGACAGACCCAGTACTTC
CASSLETSGQTQYF
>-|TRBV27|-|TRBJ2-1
TGTGCCAGCAGCTGGGGGGGCATAGGCCACAATGAGCAGTTCTTC
CASSWGGIGHNEQFF